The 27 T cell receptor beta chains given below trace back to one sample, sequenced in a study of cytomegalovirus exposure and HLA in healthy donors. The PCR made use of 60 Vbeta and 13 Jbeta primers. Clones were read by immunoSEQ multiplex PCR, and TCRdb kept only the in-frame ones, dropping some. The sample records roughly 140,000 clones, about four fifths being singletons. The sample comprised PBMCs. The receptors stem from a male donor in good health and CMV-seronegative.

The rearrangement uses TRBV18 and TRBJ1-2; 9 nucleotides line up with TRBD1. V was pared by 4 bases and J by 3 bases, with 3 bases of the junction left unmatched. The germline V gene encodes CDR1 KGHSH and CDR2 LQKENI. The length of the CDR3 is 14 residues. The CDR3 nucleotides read TGTGCCAGCTCACACAGGGGGCCTGACTATGGCTACACCTTC. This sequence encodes CASSHRGPDYGYTF. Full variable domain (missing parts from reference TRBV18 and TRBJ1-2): NAGVMQNPRHLVRRRGQEARLRCSPMKGHSHVYWYRQLPEEGLKFMVYLQKENIIDESGMPKERFSAEFPKEGPSILRIQQVVRGDSAAYFCASSHRGPDYGYTFGSGTRLTVV.

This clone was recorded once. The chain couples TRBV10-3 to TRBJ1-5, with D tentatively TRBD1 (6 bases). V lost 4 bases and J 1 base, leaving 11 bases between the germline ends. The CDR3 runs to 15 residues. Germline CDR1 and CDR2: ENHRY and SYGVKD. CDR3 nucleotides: TGTGCCATCAGTGGAGGGGGGGCGAGCAATCAGCCCCAGCATTTT. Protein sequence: CAISGGGASNQPQHF.

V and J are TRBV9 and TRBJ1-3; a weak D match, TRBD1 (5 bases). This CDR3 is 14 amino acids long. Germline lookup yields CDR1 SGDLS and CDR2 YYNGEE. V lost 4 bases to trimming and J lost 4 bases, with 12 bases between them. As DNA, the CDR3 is TGTGCCAGCAGCCGCCGGGGGAAGGGAAACACCATATATTTT. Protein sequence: CASSRRGKGNTIYF.

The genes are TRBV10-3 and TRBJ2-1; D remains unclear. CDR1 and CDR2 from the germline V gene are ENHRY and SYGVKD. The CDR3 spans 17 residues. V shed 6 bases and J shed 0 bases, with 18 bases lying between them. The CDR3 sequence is CAIRPGLDIHSYNEQFF. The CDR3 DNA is TGTGCCATCAGACCCGGTCTTGACATACACTCCTACAATGAGCAGTTCTTC.

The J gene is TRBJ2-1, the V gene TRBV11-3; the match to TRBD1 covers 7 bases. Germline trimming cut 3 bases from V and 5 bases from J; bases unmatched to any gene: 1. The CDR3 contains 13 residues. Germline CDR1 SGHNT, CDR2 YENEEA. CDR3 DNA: TGTGCCAGCAGCTTCGACAGGGACAATGAGCAGTTCTTC. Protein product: CASSFDRDNEQFF.

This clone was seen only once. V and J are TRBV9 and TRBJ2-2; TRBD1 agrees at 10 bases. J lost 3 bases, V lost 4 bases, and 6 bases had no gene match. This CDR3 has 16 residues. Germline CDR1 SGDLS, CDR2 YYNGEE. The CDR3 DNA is TGTGCCAGCAGCCAACCGGACAGGGGGTACACCGGGGAGCTGTTTTTT. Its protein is CASSQPDRGYTGELFF.

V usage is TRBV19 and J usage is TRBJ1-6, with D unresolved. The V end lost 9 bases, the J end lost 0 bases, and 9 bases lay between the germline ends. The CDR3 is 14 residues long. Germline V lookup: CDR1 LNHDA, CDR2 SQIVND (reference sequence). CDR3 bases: TGTGCCAGCTCAGCTAGCTCCTATAATTCACCCCTCCACTTT. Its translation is CASSASSYNSPLHF.

The CDR3 region is CASSVKGGWAGEQYF. DNA of the CDR3: TGTGCCAGCAGTGTGAAAGGGGGCTGGGCGGGCGAGCAGTACTTC. This sequence joins TRBV25-1 and TRBJ2-7; 7 bases are a match to TRBD1. J lost 6 bases, V lost 4 bases, and 12 bases had no gene match. Germline lookup yields CDR1 MGHDK and CDR2 SYGVNS. CDR3 length equals 15 residues.

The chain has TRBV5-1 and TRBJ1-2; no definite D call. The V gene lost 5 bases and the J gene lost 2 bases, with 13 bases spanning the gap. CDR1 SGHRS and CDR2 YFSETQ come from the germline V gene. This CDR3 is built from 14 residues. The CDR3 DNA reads TGCGCCAGCAGTTTAACTACCGCGAACTATGGCTACACCTTC. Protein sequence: CASSLTTANYGYTF.

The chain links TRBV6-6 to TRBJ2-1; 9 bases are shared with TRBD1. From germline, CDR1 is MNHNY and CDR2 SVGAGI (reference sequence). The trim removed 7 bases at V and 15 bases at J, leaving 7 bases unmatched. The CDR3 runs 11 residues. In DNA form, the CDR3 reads TGTGCCAGCACACTACAGGGGGCCCCGTTCTTC. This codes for CASTLQGAPFF.

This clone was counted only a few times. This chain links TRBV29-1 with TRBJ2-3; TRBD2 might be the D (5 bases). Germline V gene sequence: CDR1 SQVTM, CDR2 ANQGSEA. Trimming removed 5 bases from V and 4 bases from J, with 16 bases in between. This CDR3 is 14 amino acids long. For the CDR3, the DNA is TGCAGCGTTCAAAGTCCTCCCGGGGCAGATACGCAGTATTTT. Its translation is CSVQSPPGADTQYF.

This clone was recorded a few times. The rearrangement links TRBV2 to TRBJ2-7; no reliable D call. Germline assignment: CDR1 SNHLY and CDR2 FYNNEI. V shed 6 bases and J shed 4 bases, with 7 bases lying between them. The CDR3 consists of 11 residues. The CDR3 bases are TGTGCCAGCAGCGCCTATTACGAGCAGTACTTC. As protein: CASSAYYEQYF.

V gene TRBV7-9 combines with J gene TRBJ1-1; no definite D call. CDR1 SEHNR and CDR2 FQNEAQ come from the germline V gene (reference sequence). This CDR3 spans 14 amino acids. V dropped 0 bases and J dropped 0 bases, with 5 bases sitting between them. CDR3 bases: TGTGCCAGCAGCTTAGCTTGGCTGAACACTGAAGCTTTCTTT. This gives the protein CASSLAWLNTEAFF.

Written as DNA, the CDR3 is TGTGCCAGCACCCGTAGCGGGAGAGTTGAAGACGAGCAGTACTTC. The encoded protein is CASTRSGRVEDEQYF. The chain recombines TRBV9 with TRBJ2-7; TRBD2 agrees at 9 bases. Trimming removed 6 bases from V and 5 bases from J; junction bases left unmatched: 12. The CDR3 sequence is 15 residues long. From germline, CDR1 is SGDLS and CDR2 YYNGEE.

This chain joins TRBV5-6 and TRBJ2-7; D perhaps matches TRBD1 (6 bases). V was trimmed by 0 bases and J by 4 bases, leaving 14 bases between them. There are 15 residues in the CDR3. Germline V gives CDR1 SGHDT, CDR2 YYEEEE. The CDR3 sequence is CASSLGPGDIYEQYF. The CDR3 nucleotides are TGTGCCAGCAGCTTGGGTCCAGGGGACATTTACGAGCAGTACTTC.

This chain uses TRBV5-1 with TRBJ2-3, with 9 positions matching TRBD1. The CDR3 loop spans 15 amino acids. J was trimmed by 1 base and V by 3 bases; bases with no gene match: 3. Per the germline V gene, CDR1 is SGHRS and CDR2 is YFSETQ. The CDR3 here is CASSSTGGGTDTQYF. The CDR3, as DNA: TGCGCCAGCAGCTCGACAGGGGGGGGCACAGATACGCAGTATTTT.

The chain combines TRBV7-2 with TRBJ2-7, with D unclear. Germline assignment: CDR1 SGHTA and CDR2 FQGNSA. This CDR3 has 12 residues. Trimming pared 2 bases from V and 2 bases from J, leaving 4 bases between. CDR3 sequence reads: CASSLFTYEQYF. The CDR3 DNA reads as TGTGCCAGCAGCTTATTTACCTACGAGCAGTACTTC.

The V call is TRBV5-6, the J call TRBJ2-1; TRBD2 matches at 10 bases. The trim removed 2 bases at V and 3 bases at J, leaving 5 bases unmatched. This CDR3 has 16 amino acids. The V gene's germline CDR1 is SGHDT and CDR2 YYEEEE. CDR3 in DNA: TGTGCCAGCAGCTTTAGCCTAGCGGGGGACTACAATGAGCAGTTCTTC. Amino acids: CASSFSLAGDYNEQFF.

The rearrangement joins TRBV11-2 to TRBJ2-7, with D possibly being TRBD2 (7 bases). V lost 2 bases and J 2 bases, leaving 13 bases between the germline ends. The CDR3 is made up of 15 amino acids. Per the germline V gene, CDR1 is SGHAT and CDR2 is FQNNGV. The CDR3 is CASSLLGGGPYEQYF. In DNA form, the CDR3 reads TGTGCCAGCAGCTTACTGGGGGGGGGCCCCTACGAGCAGTACTTC.

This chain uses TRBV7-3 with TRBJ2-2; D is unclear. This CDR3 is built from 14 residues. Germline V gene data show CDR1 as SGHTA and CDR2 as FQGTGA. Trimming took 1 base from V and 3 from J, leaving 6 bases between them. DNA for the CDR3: TGTGCCAGCAGCTTAAACAAATACACCGGGGAGCTGTTTTTT. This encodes CASSLNKYTGELFF.

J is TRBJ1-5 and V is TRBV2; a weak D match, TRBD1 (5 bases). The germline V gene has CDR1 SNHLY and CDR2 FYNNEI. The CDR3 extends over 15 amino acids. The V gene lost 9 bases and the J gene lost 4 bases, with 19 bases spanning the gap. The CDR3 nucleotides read TGTGCCAGTTCGATGGGGGGTGGAAGGAATCAGCCCCAGCATTTT. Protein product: CASSMGGGRNQPQHF.

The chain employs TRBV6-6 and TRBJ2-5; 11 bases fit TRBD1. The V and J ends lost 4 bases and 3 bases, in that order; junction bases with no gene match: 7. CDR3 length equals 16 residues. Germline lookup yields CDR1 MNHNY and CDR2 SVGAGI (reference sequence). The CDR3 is CASSSTGTGGEETQYF. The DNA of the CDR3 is TGTGCCAGCAGTTCAACCGGGACAGGGGGAGAAGAGACCCAGTACTTC.

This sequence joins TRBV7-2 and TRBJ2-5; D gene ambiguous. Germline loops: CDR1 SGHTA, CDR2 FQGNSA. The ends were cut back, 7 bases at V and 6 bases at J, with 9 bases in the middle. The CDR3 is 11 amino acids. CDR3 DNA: TGTGCCAGCACCCCTAGTAAGACCCAGTACTTC. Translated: CASTPSKTQYF.

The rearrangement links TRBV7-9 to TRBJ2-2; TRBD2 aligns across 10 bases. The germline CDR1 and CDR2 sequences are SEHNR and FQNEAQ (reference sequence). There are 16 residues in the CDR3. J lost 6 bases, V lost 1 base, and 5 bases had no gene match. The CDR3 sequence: CASSLGLAGDPGELFF. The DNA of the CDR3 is TGTGCCAGCAGCTTAGGGCTAGCGGGAGATCCCGGGGAGCTGTTTTTT. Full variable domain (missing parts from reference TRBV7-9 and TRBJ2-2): DTGVSQNPRHKITKRGQNVTFRCDPISEHNRLYWYRQTLGQGPEFLTYFQNEAQLEKSRLLSDRFSAERPKGSFSTLEIQRTEQGDSAMYLCASSLGLAGDPGELFFGEGSRLTVL.

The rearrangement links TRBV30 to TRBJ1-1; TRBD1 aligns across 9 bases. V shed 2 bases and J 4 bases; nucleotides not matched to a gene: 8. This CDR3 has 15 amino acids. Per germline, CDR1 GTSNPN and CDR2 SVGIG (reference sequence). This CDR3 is CAWSPQTGGSTEAFF. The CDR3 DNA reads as TGTGCCTGGAGTCCCCAGACAGGGGGGAGCACTGAAGCTTTCTTT.

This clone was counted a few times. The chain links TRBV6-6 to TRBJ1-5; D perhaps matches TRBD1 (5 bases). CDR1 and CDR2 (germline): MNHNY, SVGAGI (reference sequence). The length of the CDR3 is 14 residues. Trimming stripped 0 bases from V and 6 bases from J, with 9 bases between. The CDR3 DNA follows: TGTGCCAGCAGTTACTCTCAGGGCGGTCAGCCCCAGCATTTT. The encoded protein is CASSYSQGGQPQHF.

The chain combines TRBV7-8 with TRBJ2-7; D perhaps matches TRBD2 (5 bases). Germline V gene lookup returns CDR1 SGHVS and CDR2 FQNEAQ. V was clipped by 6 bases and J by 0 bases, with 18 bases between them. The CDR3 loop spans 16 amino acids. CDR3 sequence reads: CASSSAVGISSYEQYF. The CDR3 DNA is TGTGCCAGCAGTTCTGCTGTCGGGATCAGCTCCTACGAGCAGTACTTC.